This T cell receptor (beta chain) was obtained from a study of T cells expressing NK-cell markers. Study-wide points: The share of CD8+ T cells held by dominant NKG2C+ clonotypes was 1.0-7.0% in more than 5 donors. These clonotypes also led the CD3+CD56-NKG2C+ fraction in several donors.

Concerning this clonotype itself: Its antigen is as yet unknown.

TCRdb reprocessed the 5' RACE reads, keeping one entry per CDR3 protein, no DNA. This sample contains under 200,000 distinct CDR3 sequences. The CDR3 has 16 amino acids. The germline gives CDR1 SGHDN, CDR2 FVKESK. The chain uses TRBV14 and TRBJ1-2; TCRdb's assignment of TRBD1 cannot be checked, as there is no DNA. The clonotype originates from a woman between 18 and 70 years old in good health. The sample taken for sequencing was blood T cells: a sorted CD56 or NKG2C T cell subset, CD4+ or CD8+ T cells, or bulk PBMC T cells (not recorded which). CDR3 region: CASSQEPRGPLYGYTF.